This T cell receptor (beta chain) was found in a study of post-analysis software for immune sequencing data. Study-level background: Relapsing-remitting, secondary progressive and progressive-relapsing multiple sclerosis courses were included. Study-wide results and caveats: Relative to controls, patients with multiple sclerosis showed significantly lower normalized Chao1 diversity. Pronounced co-clustering by F measure was evident among identically batched samples. In patients, TRBV5-6, TRBV5-1 and TRBV20-1 belonged to five or six TRBV segments found more frequently than in controls.

Unique-molecular-identifier-tagged TCR beta cDNA libraries were used. T cells numbering 1 to 10 million yielded a few hundred thousand cDNA molecules. TCRdb redid the calling of the PCR reads with MiXCR, one entry per CDR3 protein. The sample shows approximately 690,000 distinct CDR3 sequences, approximately 59% of them seen only once. This clonotype was recorded a few times. Its target is unknown. Germline V gene lookup returns CDR1 LGHDT and CDR2 YNNKEL (reference sequence). The V segment lost 0 bases and the J segment 5 bases; nucleotides outside the gene matches: 1. This CDR3 is 15 amino acids long.

The sequence was obtained from a girl aged 2-15 years with multiple sclerosis. Sequencing input: blood. The chain joins TRBV3-1 to TRBJ2-3; TRBD2 matches at 11 bases. CDR3 region: CASSQDTSGGDTQYF. DNA of the CDR3: TGTGCCAGCAGCCAAGATACTAGCGGGGGAGATACGCAGTATTTT.